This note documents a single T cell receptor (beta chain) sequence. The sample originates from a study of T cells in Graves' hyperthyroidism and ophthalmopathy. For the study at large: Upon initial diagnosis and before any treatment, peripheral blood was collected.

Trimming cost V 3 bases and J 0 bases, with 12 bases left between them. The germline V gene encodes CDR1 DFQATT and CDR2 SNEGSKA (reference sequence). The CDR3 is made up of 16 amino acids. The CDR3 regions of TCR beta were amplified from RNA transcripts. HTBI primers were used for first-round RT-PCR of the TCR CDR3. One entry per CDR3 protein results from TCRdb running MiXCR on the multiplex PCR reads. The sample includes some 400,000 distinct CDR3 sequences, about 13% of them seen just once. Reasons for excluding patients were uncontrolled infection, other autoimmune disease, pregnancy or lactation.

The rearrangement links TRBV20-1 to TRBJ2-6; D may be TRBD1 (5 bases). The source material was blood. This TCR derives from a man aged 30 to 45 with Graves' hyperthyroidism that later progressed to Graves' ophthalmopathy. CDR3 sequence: CSARSQVTSGANVLTF. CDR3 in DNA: TGCAGTGCTAGGTCACAGGTGACCTCTGGGGCCAACGTCCTGACTTTC.